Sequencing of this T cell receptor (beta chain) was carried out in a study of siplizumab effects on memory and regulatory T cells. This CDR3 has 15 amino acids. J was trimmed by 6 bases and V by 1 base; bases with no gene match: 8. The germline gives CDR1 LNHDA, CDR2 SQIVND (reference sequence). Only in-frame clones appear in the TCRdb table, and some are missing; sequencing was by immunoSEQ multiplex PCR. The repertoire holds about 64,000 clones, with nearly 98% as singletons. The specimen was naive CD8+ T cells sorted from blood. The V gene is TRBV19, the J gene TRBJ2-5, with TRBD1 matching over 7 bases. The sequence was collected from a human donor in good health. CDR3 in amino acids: CASSIGQGVIQTQYF. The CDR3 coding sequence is TGTGCCAGTAGTATAGGTCAGGGGGTGATTCAGACCCAGTACTTC.